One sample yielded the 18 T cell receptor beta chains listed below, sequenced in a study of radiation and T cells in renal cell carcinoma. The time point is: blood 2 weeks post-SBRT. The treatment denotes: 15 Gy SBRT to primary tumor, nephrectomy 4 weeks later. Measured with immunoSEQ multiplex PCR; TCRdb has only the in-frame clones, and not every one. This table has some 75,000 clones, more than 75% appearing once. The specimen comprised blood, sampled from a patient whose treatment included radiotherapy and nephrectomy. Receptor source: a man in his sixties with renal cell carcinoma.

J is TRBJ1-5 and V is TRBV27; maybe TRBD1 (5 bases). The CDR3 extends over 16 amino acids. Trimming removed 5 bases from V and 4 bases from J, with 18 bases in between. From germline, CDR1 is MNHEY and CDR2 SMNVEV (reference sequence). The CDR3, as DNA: TGTGCCAGCAGTGCGGACACGGTCGGCGGGAATCAGCCCCAGCATTTT. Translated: CASSADTVGGNQPQHF.

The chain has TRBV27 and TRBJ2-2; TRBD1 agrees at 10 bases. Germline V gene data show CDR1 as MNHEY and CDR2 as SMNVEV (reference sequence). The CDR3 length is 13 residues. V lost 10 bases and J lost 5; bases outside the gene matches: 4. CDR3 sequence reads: CAIGQGGTGELFF. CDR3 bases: TGTGCCATCGGACAGGGGGGTACCGGGGAGCTGTTTTTT.

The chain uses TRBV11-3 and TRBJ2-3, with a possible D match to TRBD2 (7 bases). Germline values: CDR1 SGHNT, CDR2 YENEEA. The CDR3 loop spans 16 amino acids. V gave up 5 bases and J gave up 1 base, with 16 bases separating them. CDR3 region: CASSTNGGPGTDTQYF. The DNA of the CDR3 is TGTGCCAGCAGCACCAACGGGGGGCCAGGCACAGATACGCAGTATTTT.

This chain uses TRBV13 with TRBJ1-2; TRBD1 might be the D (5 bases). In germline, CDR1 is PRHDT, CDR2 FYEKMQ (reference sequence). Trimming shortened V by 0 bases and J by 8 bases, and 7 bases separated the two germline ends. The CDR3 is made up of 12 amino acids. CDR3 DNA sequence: TGTGCCAGCAGCTTAGGGGCAGGGGGCTACACCTTC. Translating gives CASSLGAGGYTF.

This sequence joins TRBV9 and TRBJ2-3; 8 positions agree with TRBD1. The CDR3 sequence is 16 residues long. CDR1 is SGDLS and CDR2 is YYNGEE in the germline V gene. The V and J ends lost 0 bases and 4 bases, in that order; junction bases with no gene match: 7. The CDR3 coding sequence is TGTGCCAGCAGCGTAGTTGGCAGGGGGCGAGCAGATACGCAGTATTTT. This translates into CASSVVGRGRADTQYF.

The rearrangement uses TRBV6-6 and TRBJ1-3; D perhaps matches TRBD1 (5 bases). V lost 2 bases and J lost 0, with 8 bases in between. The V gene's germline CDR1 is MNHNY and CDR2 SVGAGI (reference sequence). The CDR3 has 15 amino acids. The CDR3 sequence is CASSYAGSSGNTIYF. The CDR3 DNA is TGTGCCAGCAGTTACGCAGGGAGCTCTGGAAACACCATATATTTT.

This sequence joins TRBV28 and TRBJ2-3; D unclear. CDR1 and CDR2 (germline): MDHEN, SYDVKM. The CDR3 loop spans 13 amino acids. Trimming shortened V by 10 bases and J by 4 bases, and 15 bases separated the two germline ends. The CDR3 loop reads CATGPSNPDTQYF. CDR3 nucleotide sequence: TGTGCCACCGGACCCTCCAACCCAGATACGCAGTATTTT. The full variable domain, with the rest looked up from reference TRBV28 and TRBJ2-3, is DVKVTQSSRYLVKRTGEKVFLECVQDMDHENMFWYRQDPGLGLRLIYFSYDVKMKEKGDIPEGYSVSREKKERFSLILESASTNQTSMYLCATGPSNPDTQYFGPGTRLTVL.

The CDR3 loop is CASSSYGRMGGKRSYNEQFF. CDR3 bases: TGTGCCAGCAGCTCCTATGGTAGGATGGGCGGGAAGAGGTCCTACAATGAGCAGTTCTTC. The chain is built from TRBV13 and TRBJ2-1; the D gene is possibly TRBD2 (6 bases). The V gene's germline CDR1 is PRHDT and CDR2 FYEKMQ (reference sequence). Trimming pared 4 bases from V and 1 base from J, leaving 26 bases between. The CDR3 has 20 amino acids.

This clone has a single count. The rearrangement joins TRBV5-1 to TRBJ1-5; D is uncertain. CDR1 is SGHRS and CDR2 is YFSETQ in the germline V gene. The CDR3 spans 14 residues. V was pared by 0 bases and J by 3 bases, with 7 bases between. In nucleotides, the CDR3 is TGCGCCAGCAGCTTGGACAGATCCAATCAGCCCCAGCATTTT. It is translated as CASSLDRSNQPQHF.

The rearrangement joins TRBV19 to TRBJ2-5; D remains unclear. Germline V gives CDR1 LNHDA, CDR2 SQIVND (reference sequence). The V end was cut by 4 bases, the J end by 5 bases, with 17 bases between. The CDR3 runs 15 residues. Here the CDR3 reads CASSNRLRADETQYF. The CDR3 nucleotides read TGTGCCAGTAGTAATCGACTCCGGGCCGACGAGACCCAGTACTTC.

The CDR3 DNA reads as TGTGCCAGCAGTGGCCCCTCCGAGGACGGGAGGCAAGAGACCCAGTACTTC. It is translated as CASSGPSEDGRQETQYF. The V call is TRBV2, the J call TRBJ2-5; TRBD2 matches 7 bases. Germline CDR1 SNHLY, CDR2 FYNNEI. Unmatched junction bases numbered 13, after V lost 4 bases and J lost 2 bases. The CDR3 has 17 amino acids. The variable domain in full, completed from reference TRBV2 and TRBJ2-5, reads EPEVTQTPSHQVTQMGQEVILRCVPISNHLYFYWYRQILGQKVEFLVSFYNNEISEKSEIFDDQFSVERPDGSNFTLKIRSTKLEDSAMYFCASSGPSEDGRQETQYFGPGTRLLVL.

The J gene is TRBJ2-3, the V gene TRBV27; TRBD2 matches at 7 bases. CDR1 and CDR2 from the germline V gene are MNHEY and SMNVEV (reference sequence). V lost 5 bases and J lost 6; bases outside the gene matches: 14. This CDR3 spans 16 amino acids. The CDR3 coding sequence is TGTGCCAGCAGTCCCCGGGGAGCGGGAAATCACGATACGCAGTATTTT. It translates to CASSPRGAGNHDTQYF.

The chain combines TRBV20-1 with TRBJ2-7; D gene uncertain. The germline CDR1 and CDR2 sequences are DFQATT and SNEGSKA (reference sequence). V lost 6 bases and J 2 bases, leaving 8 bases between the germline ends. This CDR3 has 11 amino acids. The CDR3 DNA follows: TGCAGTGCCCTTCGGGCCTACGAGCAGTACTTC. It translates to CSALRAYEQYF.

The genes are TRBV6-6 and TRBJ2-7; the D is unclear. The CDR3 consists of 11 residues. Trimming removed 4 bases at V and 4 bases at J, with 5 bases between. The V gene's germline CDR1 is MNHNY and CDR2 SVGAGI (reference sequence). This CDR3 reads CASSSVYEQYF. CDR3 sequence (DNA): TGTGCCAGCAGTTCCGTATACGAGCAGTACTTC.

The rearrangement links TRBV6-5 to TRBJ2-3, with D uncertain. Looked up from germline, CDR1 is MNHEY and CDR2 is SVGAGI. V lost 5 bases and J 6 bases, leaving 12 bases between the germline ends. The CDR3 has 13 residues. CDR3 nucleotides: TGTGCCAGCAGTAACGAGAGGTGGGATACGCAGTATTTT. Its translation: CASSNERWDTQYF.

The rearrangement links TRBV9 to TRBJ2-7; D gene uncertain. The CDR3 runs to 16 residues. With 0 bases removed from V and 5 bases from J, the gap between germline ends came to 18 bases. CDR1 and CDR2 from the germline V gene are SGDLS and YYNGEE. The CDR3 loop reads CASSVGLGPVRNEQYF. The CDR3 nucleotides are TGTGCCAGCAGCGTAGGTCTAGGCCCTGTCCGGAACGAGCAGTACTTC.

CDR3 coding DNA: TGTGCCAGCAGCGCACAGGCCATCTCTGGAAACACCATATATTTT. Translating gives CASSAQAISGNTIYF. The chain is built from TRBV4-2 and TRBJ1-3; possibly TRBD1 for D (5 bases). V was trimmed by 5 bases and J by 0 bases, leaving 11 bases between them. CDR1 LGHNA and CDR2 YNFKEQ come from the germline V gene. This CDR3 spans 15 amino acids.

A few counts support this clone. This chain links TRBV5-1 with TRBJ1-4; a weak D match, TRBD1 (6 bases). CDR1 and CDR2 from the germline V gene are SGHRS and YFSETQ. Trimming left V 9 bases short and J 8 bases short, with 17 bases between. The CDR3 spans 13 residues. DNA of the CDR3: TGCGCCACCTTACAGGGTATGGGGGAAAAACTGTTTTTT. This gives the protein CATLQGMGEKLFF.